This T cell receptor (beta chain) was retrieved from a study of cytomegalovirus exposure and HLA in healthy donors. The wider study: The 120 or so validation repertoires were reported in a later analysis to have been generated on the same platform as the roughly 680 first-cohort repertoires.

To note about this clone: Its cognate antigen is unknown.

Study-wide results and limits: Clusters of TCRs from the first cohort tended to co-occur in the 100 to 150 validation repertoires (as a later analysis found).

This CDR3 contains 13 residues. V was trimmed by 3 bases and J by 7 bases, leaving 12 bases between them. Germline V gene data show CDR1 as MGHDK and CDR2 as SYGVNS. Data came from immunoSEQ multiplex PCR; TCRdb stores just in-frame clones and leaves some out. The sample records fewer than 250,000 clones, over 65% being singletons. Material for sequencing was PBMCs. The origin of this receptor is a woman in her late teens or twenties in good health and CMV-seronegative. The rearrangement links TRBV25-1 to TRBJ1-2; D is ambiguous. As DNA, the CDR3 is TGTGCCAGCAGTGACGTGGGGAGTGGTGGCTACACCTTC. Residues: CASSDVGSGGYTF.